This T cell receptor (beta chain) appears in the sequencing data of a study of a mutant IDH1 vaccine in newly diagnosed glioma (dated by TCRdb to the early 2020s). Regarding the research as a whole: In the chemotherapy-containing groups, vaccination started alongside temozolomide cycles, whereas in patients who had radiotherapy alone it started 4-6 weeks after radiotherapy. The roughly 32 treated patients were roughly 62% male and around 40% female, with a mean age of approximately 40 years. Prior to enrollment, standard therapy consisting of radiotherapy alone, temozolomide alone, or radiochemotherapy with temozolomide had been administered to patients, with the combination being received by most patients. The week-35 safety follow-up took place at visit V12, and the week-47 end of study took place at visit V13. Peripheral blood was drawn at six visits: V03 (baseline), V05, V07, V10, V12 and V13. Longitudinal TCRB deep sequencing was performed for about 25 treated patients wherever samples were available for exploratory analyses. General study outcomes and caveats: Pseudoprogression seemed to be unrelated to changes in the top peripheral T cell clonotypes found by TCRB sequencing. It was noted by the authors that analyses of patient blood samples could not be reproduced owing to sample limitations. Availability determined which PBMC samples were chosen for TCRB deep sequencing. Across multiple MHC alleles, vaccine-induced immune responses were seen in around 93% of patients.

Comment on this clone: Which antigen it targets is not known. It has no much larger one-base neighbor in the sample; base qualities were not kept.

The time point label, read with the paper, signifies: week 35, safety follow-up. Each vaccine dose, consisting of 300 ug of a 20-mer mutant IDH1 peptide in Montanide, was administered subcutaneously with topical imiquimod. Patients were given eight vaccinations, in weeks 1, 3, 5, 7, 11, 15, 19 and 23, which matched visits V03 through V10. Donors had newly diagnosed WHO grade 3 or 4 IDH1-mutant astrocytomas with loss of nuclear ATRX. The samples were drawn from NOA16, a multicentre, single-arm, open-label phase I trial in Germany that tested a mutant IDH1 peptide vaccine in humans for the first time. Genomic DNA for TCRB sequencing was extracted from EDTA blood using the DNeasy Blood and Tissue Kit. There are 17 amino acids in the CDR3, from cysteine to phenylalanine inclusive. Only the CDR3 portion is preserved as DNA: 51 bases, with reading frame beginning at the first base. V is reduced by 0 bases and J by 4 bases, leaving a spacing of 19 bases between them. CDR1 and CDR2 (SGHRS, YFSETQ) derive from the germline V gene.

Libraries were constructed by the immunoSEQ multiplex PCR assay. Rearranged TCR beta chain sequences were amplified with the hsTCRB Kit following the manufacturer's protocol. TCRB libraries were sequenced on an Illumina MiSeq. The study's processing was this. The proprietary platform of the kit vendor was used for demultiplexing, trimming and gene mapping. TCRdb limited this immuneACCESS table to in-frame rearrangements with V and J called. A share of clones is missing; checked studies link under half to unresolved V genes, and the rest is unexplained. Clone size and the V and J calls come from that table; the DNA yielded D and trimming. Here the sample has 40,000 to 60,000 clones; 65% to 85% occur a single time. Of the sample, around 6.7% is held by the ten largest clones.

This sequence uses TRBV5-1 and TRBJ1-1; 5 matching bases give a weak D call of TRBD1. The receptor's source is a man aged 35-49 years with glioma. The sequenced sample was PBMCs, obtained from a glioma patient whose treatment included an IDH1 peptide vaccine. The nucleotide sequence is TGCGCCAGCAGCTTGGCTGTGGGGCGCGCCCTGGGCACTGAAGCTTTCTTT. Protein translation: CASSLAVGRALGTEAFF.